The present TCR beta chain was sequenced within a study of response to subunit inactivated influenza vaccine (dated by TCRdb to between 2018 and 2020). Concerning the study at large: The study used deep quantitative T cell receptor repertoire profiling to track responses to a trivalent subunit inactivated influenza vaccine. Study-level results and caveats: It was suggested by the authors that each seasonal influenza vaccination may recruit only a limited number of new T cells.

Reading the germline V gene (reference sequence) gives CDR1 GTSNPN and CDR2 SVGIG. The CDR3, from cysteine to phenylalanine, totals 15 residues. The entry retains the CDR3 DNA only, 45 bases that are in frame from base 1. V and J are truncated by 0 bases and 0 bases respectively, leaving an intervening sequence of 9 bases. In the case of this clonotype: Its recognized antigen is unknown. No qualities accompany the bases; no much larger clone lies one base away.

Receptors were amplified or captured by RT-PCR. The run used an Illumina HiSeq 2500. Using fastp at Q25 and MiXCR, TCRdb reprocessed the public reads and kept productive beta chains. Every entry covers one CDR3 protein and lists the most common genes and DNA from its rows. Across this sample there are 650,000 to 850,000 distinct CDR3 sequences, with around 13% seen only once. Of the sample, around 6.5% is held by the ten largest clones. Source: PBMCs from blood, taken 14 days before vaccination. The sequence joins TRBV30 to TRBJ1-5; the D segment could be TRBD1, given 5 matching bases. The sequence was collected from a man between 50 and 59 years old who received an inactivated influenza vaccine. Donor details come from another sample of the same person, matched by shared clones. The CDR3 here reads CAWSVQEYSNQPQHF. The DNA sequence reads TGTGCCTGGAGTGTACAGGAGTATAGCAATCAGCCCCAGCATTTT.